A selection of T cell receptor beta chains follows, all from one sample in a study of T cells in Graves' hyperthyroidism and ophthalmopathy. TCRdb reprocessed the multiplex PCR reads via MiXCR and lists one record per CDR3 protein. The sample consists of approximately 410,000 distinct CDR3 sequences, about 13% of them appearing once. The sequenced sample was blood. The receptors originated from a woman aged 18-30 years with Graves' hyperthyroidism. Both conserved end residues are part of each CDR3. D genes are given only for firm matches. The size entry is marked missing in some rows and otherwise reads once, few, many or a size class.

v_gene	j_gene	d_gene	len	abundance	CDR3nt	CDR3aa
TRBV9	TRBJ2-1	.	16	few	TGTGCCAGCAGCGGCACGCAGGCCTCGAGTGGGTATGAGCAGTTCTTC	CASSGTQASSGYEQFF
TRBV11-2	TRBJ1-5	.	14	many	TGTGCCAGCAGCTTAGAGAGGGGTAATCAGCCCCAGCATTTT	CASSLERGNQPQHF
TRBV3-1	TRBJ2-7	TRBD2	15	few	TGTGCCAGCAGCCAAGATGTCGGGAGGGGTAGGGAGCAGTACTTC	CASSQDVGRGREQYF
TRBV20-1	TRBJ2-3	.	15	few	TGCAGTGCTAGCAGGCGGATACACAGCACAGATACGCAGTATTTT	CSASRRIHSTDTQYF
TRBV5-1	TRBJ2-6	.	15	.	TGCGCCAGCAGCTCAGGCAGCTCTGGGGCCAACGTCCTGACTTTC	CASSSGSSGANVLTF
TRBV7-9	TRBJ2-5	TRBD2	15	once	TGTGCCAGCAGCTTAGTAGGAGGGCTAGCGGGGGCAAAGTACTTC	CASSLVGGLAGAKYF
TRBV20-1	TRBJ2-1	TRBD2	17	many	TGCAGTGCCCCGGGACTAGCGGGAGGGGGCCTGCTCAATGAGCAGTTCTTC	CSAPGLAGGGLLNEQFF
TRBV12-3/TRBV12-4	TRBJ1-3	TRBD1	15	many	TGTGCCAGCAGTCCGGGACAGAGCTCTGGAAACACCATATATTTT	CASSPGQSSGNTIYF
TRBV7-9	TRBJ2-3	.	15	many	TGTGCCAGCAGCTCAGGGGACGGGAACACAGATACGCAGTATTTT	CASSSGDGNTDTQYF
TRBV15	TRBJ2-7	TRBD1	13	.	TGTGCCACCAGCACCCCAGGGGGCTACGAGCAGTACTTC	CATSTPGGYEQYF
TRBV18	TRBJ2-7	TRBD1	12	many	TGTGCCAGCTCACCGGGACAGGGTGAGCAGTACTTC	CASSPGQGEQYF
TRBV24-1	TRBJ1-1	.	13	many	TGTGCCACTATCGGACAGAGGGACACTGAAGCTTTCTTT	CATIGQRDTEAFF
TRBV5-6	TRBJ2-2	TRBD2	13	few	TGTGCCAGCCGAGCGGGACCCACCGGGGAGCTGTTTTTT	CASRAGPTGELFF
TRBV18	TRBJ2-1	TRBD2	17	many	TGTGCCAGCTCACCACAAGGGCTAGCGGGAGGTGGCCATGAGCAGTTCTTC	CASSPQGLAGGGHEQFF
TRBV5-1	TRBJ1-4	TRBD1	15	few	TGCGCCAGCAGCTTGGCGGGACAGGTTAATGAAAAACTGTTTTTT	CASSLAGQVNEKLFF
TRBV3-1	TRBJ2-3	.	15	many	TGTGCCAGCAGCCAAGACAGGGGTGGCACAGATACGCAGTATTTT	CASSQDRGGTDTQYF
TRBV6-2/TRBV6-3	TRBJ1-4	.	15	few	TGTGCCAGCAGTACGTCCGAGACAGCTAATGAAAAACTGTTTTTT	CASSTSETANEKLFF
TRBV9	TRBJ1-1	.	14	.	TGTGCCAGCAGCGTAGGGGTGAAGGACACTGAAGCTTTCTTT	CASSVGVKDTEAFF
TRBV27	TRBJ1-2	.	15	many	TGTGCCAGCAGTTTATCGTATCGGGGGGTGTTTGGCTACACCTTC	CASSLSYRGVFGYTF
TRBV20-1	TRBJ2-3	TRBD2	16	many	TGCAGTGCTAGGGCTAGCGGGAGGGTTTTCACAGATACGCAGTATTTT	CSARASGRVFTDTQYF
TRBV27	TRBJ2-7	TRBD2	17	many	TGTGCCAGCAAGCCGTGGCTAGCGGGAGTAGGGGGGTCCGAGCAGTACTTC	CASKPWLAGVGGSEQYF
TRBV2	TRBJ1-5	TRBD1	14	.	TGTGCCAGCAGCACGGGACAGGGCAATCAGCCCCAGCATTTT	CASSTGQGNQPQHF
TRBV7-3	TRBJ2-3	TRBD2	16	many	TGTGCCAGCAGCTTAAGTAGACTAGCGGGAACAGATACGCAGTATTTT	CASSLSRLAGTDTQYF
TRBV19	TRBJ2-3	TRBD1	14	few	TGTGCCAGTAACCCGACAGGGTCTCAGAATACGCAGTATTTT	CASNPTGSQNTQYF
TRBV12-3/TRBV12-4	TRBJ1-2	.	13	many	TGTGCCAGCAGTTTAGCAGGGGTAGATGGCTACACCTTC	CASSLAGVDGYTF
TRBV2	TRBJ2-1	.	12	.	TGTGCCAGCTGGGCAGGGGGGTCTGAGCAGTTCTTC	CASWAGGSEQFF
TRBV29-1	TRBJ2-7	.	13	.	TGCAGCGTTCTTCAGATGAGCACCTACGAGCAGTACTTC	CSVLQMSTYEQYF
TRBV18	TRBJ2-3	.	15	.	TGTGCCAGCAGCCAAGTCGGGGCAGGGACGGATACGCAGTATTTT	CASSQVGAGTDTQYF
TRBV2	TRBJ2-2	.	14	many	TGTGCCAGCACCGAAAGTCCCAGTCCCGGGGAGCTGTTTTTT	CASTESPSPGELFF
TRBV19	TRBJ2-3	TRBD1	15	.	TGTGCCAGTAGTATTCTCGGGACAGCCACAGATACGCAGTATTTT	CASSILGTATDTQYF
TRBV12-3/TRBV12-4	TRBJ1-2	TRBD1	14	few	TGTGCCAGCAGTAGAGCAGGGGGAAACTATGGCTACACCTTC	CASSRAGGNYGYTF
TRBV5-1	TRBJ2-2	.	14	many	TGCGCCAGCAGCTTGGATAGGAACACCGGGGAGCTGTTTTTT	CASSLDRNTGELFF
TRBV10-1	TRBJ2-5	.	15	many	TGCGCCAGCAGTGAGTCGCGAGGGAATGAAGAGACCCAGTACTTC	CASSESRGNEETQYF
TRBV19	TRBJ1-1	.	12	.	TGTGCCAGTAGATTAGGGTCTACTGAAGCTTTCTTT	CASRLGSTEAFF
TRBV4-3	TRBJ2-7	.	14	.	TGCGCCAGCAGCCAAGAACGCCACTCCTACGAGCAGTACTTC	CASSQERHSYEQYF
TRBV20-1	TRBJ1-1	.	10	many	TGCAGTGCCTGGGGAACTGAAGCTTTCTTT	CSAWGTEAFF
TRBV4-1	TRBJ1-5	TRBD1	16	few	TGCGCCAGCAGCCAAGCATGGGACAGTGGGTATCAGCCCCAGCATTTT	CASSQAWDSGYQPQHF